These 12 T cell receptor beta chains came from one sample sequenced in a study of blood T cell repertoires in COVID-19 (TCRdb year 2020). The library relied on the immunoSEQ multiplex PCR assay. The clones in this table, taken by TCRdb from immuneACCESS, are in-frame only. Not every clone is retained; where verified, under half of the shortfall comes from an unresolved V gene, and the cause of the rest is unknown. The sample table records 140,000 to 150,000 clones; 80% to 90% of these occur just once. The ten largest make up approximately 10% of the sample. The sequenced material came from PBMCs or T cells enriched from blood (not recorded which). The source is a man in his fifties or sixties who had recovered from COVID-19.

The chain joins TRBV12-3 or TRBV12-4 to TRBJ2-5; TRBD1 might be the D (6 bases). This CDR3 comprises 13 residues. V lost 4 bases and J lost 5, with 11 bases in between. CDR3 protein: CASSSGQRETQYF. CDR3 nucleotides: TGTGCCAGCAGTTCGGGACAAAGGGAGACCCAGTACTTC.

The J gene is TRBJ1-5, the V gene TRBV28, with TRBD1 matching over 10 bases. This CDR3 region has 16 residues. J was trimmed by 7 bases and V by 5 bases; bases with no gene match: 11. The V gene's germline CDR1 is MDHEN and CDR2 SYDVKM. The CDR3 protein is CASSPGDRGTPQPQHF. The CDR3 region has the DNA TGTGCCAGCAGTCCCGGGGACAGGGGAACCCCCCAGCCCCAGCATTTT.

This clone appeared once. The chain is built from TRBV24-1 and TRBJ2-7; D unresolved. Germline CDR1 and CDR2: KGHDR and SFDVKD. V was trimmed by 5 bases and J by 2 bases, leaving 9 bases between them. The CDR3 is 13 residues long. The CDR3 bases are TGTGCCACCAGTGGGGTAGCTACCTACGAGCAGTACTTC. Translated: CATSGVATYEQYF.

The chain couples TRBV5-4 to TRBJ2-2; 8 nucleotides match TRBD2. The CDR3 consists of 15 residues. Germline CDR1 and CDR2: SGHNT and YYREEE (reference sequence). Trimming removed 4 bases from V and 5 bases from J; junction bases left unmatched: 7. The CDR3 DNA follows: TGTGCCAGCAGCAGAGCGGGGGCGCAAACCGGGGAGCTGTTTTTT. Its protein product is CASSRAGAQTGELFF. The whole variable domain, filled in from reference TRBV5-4 and TRBJ2-2, reads ETGVTQSPTHLIKTRGQQVTLRCSSQSGHNTVSWYQQALGQGPQFIFQYYREEENGRGNFPPRFSGLQFPNYSSELNVNALELDDSALYLCASSRAGAQTGELFFGEGSRLTVL.

V gene TRBV6-6 combines with J gene TRBJ1-6; 9 bases are shared with TRBD1. V was clipped by 6 bases and J by 7 bases; unmatched bases: 7. The CDR3 totals 15 residues. Germline V lookup: CDR1 MNHNY, CDR2 SVGAGI (reference sequence). The CDR3 DNA reads TGTGCCAGCAGAGCAAACAGGGGGCGGAATTCACCCCTCCACTTT. This gives the protein CASRANRGRNSPLHF.

This clone was observed once. V gene TRBV6-5 combines with J gene TRBJ2-5, with TRBD1 as a possible D gene (6 bases). CDR1 and CDR2 from the germline V gene are MNHEY and SVGAGI. This CDR3 is 14 amino acids long. V shed 2 bases and J shed 3 bases, with 10 bases lying between them. The CDR3 region has the DNA TGTGCCAGCAGTTACGGACAGAATAAAGAGACCCAGTACTTC. This sequence encodes CASSYGQNKETQYF.

The chain couples TRBV28 to TRBJ1-1, with 7 bases identical to TRBD1. This CDR3 region has 11 residues. The germline V gene has CDR1 MDHEN and CDR2 SYDVKM. V shed 6 bases and J 10 bases; nucleotides not matched to a gene: 5. CDR3 region: CASSIQGRAFF. CDR3 nucleotides: TGTGCCAGCAGCATACAGGGGCGAGCTTTCTTT.

This clone was seen a handful of times. Written as DNA, the CDR3 is TGTGCCAGCAGCTCAGGGTATAATTCACCCCTCCACTTT. The encoded protein is CASSSGYNSPLHF. This rearrangement joins TRBV7-2 to TRBJ1-6, with a tentative D call TRBD1 (5 bases). V gave up 4 bases and J gave up 4 bases, with 5 bases separating them. This CDR3 has 13 amino acids. Germline V gene data show CDR1 as SGHTA and CDR2 as FQGNSA.

This clone was counted a single time. The CDR3 DNA follows: TGTGCCATCAGACAGGGCACAGATACGCAGTATTTT. Translated: CAIRQGTDTQYF. V gene TRBV10-3 combines with J gene TRBJ2-3; TRBD1 might be the D (5 bases). Trimming stripped 6 bases from V and 1 base from J, with 5 bases between. This CDR3 contains 12 residues. Germline CDR1 and CDR2: ENHRY and SYGVKD.

This chain connects TRBV23-1 to TRBJ2-5, with D tentatively TRBD1 (5 bases). TRBV23-1 falls under the ORF class, with uncertain function. There are 15 residues in the CDR3. V lost 4 bases and J lost 4, with 16 bases in between. The CDR3 loop reads CASSRSLGRGETQYF. The DNA of the CDR3 is TGCGCCAGCAGTCGTTCCCTTGGAAGGGGAGAGACCCAGTACTTC.

This clone was observed a single time. This chain connects TRBV15 to TRBJ2-7; TRBD2 agrees at 8 bases. This CDR3 has 16 residues. Germline lookup yields CDR1 LNHNV and CDR2 YYDKDF (reference sequence). V lost 3 bases and J lost 2; bases outside the gene matches: 9. The DNA of the CDR3 is TGTGCCACCAGCAGTGGTAGCGGGGCCAACCCCTACGAGCAGTACTTC. This encodes CATSSGSGANPYEQYF.

V gene TRBV11-2 combines with J gene TRBJ2-7; D is possibly TRBD1 (6 bases). From germline, CDR1 is SGHAT and CDR2 FQNNGV. V shed 2 bases and J shed 5 bases, with 13 bases lying between them. The CDR3 extends over 14 amino acids. In DNA, the CDR3 is TGTGCCAGCAGCTTAATGGGAAGGGGGAACGAGCAGTACTTC. Translating gives CASSLMGRGNEQYF.